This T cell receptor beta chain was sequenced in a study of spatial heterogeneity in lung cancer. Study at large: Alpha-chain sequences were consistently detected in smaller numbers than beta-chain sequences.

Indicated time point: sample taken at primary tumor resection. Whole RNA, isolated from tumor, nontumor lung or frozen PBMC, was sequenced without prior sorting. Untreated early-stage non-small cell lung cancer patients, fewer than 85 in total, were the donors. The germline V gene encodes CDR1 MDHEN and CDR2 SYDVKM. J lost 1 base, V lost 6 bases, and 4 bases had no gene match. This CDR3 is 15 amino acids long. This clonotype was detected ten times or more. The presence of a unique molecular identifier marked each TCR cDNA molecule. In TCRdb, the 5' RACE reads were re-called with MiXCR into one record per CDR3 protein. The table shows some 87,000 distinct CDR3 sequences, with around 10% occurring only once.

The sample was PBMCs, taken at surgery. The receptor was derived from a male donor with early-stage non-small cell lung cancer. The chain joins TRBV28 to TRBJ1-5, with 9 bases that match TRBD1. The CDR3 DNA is TGTGCCAGCAGAGGGACAGGGCGAAGCAATCAGCCCCAGCATTTT. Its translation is CASRGTGRSNQPQHF.